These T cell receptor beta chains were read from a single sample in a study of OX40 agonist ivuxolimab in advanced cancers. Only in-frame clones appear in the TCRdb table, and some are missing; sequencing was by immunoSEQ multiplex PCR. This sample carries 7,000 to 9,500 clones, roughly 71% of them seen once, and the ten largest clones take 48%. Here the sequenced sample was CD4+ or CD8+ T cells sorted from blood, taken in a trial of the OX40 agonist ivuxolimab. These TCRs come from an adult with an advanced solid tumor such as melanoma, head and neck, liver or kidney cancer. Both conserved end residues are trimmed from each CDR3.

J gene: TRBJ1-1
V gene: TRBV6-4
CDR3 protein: ASSPQGAGHTEAF

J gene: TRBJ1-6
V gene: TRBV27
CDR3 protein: ASQGRGNSPLH

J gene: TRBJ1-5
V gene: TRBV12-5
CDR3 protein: ASGSATELKPQH

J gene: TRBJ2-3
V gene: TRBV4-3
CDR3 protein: ASSQDVGVGTDTQY

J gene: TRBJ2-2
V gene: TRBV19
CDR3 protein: ASSSRDTGELF

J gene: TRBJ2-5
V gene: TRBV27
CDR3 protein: ASSRSGGYQETQY

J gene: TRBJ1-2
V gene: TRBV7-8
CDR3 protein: ASSLTGTDYGYT

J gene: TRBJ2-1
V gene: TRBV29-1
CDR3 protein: SVEYGTSSYNEQF

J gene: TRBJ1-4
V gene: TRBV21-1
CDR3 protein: ASSKGRRDRGPTNEKLF

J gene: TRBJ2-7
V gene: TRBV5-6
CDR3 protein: ASSLSGYYEQY

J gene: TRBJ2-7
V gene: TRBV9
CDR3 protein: ASGGGLAGGAYEQY

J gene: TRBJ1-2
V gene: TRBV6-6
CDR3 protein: ASSYYAWGSSYGYT

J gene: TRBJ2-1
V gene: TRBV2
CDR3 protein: ASRVGPSYNEQF

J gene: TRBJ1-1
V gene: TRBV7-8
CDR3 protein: ASSLDPLTSYFTEAF

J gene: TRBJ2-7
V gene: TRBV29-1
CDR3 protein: SQTGTGVPEQY

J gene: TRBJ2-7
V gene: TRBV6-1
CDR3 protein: ASRKSYEQY

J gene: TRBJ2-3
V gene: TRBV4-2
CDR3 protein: ASGSGGADTQY

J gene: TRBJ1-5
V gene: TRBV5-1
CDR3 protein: ASSPSAGDNQPQH

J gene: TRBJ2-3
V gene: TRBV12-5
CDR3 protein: ASGLVTGGRTDTQY

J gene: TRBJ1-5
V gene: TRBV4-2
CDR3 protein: ASSRSYRDSNQPQH

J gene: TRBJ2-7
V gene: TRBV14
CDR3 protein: ASSPHNYEQY

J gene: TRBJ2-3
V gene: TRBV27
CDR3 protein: ASSFKGLFTDTQY

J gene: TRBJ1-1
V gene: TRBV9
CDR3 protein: ASSPGKNTEAF

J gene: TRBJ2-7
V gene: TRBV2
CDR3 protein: ATTLAGGPGEQY

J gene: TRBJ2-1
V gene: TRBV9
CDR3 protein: ASSAHGGYNEQF

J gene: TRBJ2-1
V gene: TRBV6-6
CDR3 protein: ASSYLGQGIDEQF

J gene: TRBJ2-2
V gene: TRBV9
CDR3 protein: ASTPGQLNTGELF

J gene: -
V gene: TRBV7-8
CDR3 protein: ASSLGRGIYEQY

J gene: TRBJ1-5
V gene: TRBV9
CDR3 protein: ASSAGTQSSQPQH

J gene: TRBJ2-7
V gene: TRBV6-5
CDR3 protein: ASSYSGGVLDEQY

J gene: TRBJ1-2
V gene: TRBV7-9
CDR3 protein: ASSLGHGRYGGYT

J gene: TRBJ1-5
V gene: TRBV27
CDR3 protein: ASRSGTVNSNQPQH

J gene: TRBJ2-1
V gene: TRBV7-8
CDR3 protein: ASSLLGSYNEQF

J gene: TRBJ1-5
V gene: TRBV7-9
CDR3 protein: ASSRDSSGSPQH

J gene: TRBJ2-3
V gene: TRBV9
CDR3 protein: ASSVTGTDTQY

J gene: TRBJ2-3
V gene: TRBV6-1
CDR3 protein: ASSEGLAGGSTDTQY

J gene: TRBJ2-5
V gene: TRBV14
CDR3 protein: ASSPGRYLETQY

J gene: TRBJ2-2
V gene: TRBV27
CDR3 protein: ASSYGATGELF

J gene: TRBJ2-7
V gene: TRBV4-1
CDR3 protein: ASSQDAGSREQY

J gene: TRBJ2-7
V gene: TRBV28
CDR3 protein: ASSRKSYEQY

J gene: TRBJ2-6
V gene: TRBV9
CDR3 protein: ASSVEVRGAGANVLT

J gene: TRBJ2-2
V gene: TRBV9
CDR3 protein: ASRGPSGGENKNTGELF

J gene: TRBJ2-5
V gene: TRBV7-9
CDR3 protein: ASSGRRGGQEETQY

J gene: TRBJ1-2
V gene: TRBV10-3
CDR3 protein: AISESQAEAFIVNKLWGYT

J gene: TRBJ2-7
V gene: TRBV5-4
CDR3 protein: ASSYAEGEQY

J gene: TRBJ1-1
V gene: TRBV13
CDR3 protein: ASSHLGFREDTEAF

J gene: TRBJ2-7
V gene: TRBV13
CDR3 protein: ASSSERGDGRDEQY

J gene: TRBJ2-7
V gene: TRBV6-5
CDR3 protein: ASSYSTAYEQY

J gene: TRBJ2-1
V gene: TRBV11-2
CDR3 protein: ASRPSLDEQF

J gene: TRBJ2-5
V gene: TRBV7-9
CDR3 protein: ASSYRQGSGETQY

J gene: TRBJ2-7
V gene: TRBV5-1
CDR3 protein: ASGGGPHEQY

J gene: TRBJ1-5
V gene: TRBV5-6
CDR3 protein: ASSLGQPNQPQH

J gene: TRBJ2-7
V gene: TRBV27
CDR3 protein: ASSFKGVDRGYEQY

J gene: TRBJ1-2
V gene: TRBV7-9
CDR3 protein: ASSLVEVYGYT

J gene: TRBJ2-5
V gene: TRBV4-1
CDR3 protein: ASSQVWLTYQETQY